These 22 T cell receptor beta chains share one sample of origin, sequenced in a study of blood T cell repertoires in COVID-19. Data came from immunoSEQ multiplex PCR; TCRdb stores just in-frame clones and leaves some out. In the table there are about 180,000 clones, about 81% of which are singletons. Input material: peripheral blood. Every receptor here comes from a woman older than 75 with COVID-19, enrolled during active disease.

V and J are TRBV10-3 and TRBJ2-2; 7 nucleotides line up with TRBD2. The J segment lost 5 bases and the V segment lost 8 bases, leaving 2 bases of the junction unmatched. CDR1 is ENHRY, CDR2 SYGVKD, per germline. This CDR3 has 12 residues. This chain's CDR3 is CAIGEGTGELFF. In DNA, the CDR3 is TGTGCCATCGGGGAGGGAACCGGGGAGCTGTTTTTT.

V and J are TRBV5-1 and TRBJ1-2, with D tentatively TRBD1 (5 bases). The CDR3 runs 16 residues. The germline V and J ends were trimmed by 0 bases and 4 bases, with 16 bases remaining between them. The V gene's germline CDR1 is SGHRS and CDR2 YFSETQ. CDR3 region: CASSLGSAREAYGYTF. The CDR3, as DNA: TGCGCCAGCAGCTTGGGTTCTGCCAGGGAGGCCTATGGCTACACCTTC. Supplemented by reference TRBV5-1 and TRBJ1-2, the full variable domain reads KAGVTQTPRYLIKTRGQQVTLSCSPISGHRSVSWYQQTPGQGLQFLFEYFSETQRNKGNFPGRFSGRQFSNSRSEMNVSTLELGDSALYLCASSLGSAREAYGYTFGSGTRLTVV.

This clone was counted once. DNA for the CDR3: TGCGCCAGCAGCTCGCAGCCTCCAGGGGCTGCCAAAAACATTCAGTACTTC. Protein product: CASSSQPPGAAKNIQYF. The rearrangement joins TRBV5-1 to TRBJ2-4; maybe TRBD1 (6 bases). The CDR3 contains 17 residues. V was clipped by 3 bases and J by 1 base, with 17 bases between them. Per the germline V gene, CDR1 is SGHRS and CDR2 is YFSETQ.

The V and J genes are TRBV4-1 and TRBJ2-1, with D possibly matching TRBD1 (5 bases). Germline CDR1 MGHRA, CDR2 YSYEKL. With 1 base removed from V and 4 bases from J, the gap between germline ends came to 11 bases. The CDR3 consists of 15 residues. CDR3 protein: CASSQADRDYNEQFF. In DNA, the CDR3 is TGCGCCAGCAGCCAAGCCGACAGAGATTACAATGAGCAGTTCTTC.

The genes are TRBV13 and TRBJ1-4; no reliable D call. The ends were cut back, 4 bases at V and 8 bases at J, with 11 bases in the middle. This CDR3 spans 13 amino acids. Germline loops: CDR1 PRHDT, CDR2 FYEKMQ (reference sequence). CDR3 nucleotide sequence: TGTGCCAGCAGCTCCCTTACGGTGGAAAAACTGTTTTTT. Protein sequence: CASSSLTVEKLFF.

The CDR3 DNA reads as TGTGCCAGCAGCAGGGGATCCCTTCCCTACGAGCAGTACTTC. This translates into CASSRGSLPYEQYF. The V gene is TRBV2, the J gene TRBJ2-7, with TRBD1 as a possible D gene (6 bases). CDR1 and CDR2 from the germline V gene are SNHLY and FYNNEI. The V and J ends lost 6 bases and 2 bases respectively, with 14 bases between them. The CDR3 runs 14 residues.

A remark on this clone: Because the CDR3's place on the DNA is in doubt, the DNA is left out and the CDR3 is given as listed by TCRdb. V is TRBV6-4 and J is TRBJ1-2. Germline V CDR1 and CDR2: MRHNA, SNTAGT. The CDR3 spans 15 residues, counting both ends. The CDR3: CASTTVGPGEYGYTF.

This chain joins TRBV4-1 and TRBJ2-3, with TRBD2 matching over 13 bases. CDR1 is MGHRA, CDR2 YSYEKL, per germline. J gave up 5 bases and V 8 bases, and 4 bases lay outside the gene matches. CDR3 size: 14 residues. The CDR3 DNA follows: TGCGCCAGCGGGACTAGCGGGATAGGAGATACGCAGTATTTT. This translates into CASGTSGIGDTQYF.

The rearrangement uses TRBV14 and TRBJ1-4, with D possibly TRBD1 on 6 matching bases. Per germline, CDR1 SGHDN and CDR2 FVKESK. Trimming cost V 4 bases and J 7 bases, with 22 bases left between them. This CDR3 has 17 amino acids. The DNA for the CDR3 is TGTGCCAGCAGCCGAGGGGGAGTGGGGGCATGGAGTGAAAAACTGTTTTTT. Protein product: CASSRGGVGAWSEKLFF. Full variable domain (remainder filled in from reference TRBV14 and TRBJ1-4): EAGVTQFPSHSVIEKGQTVTLRCDPISGHDNLYWYRRVMGKEIKFLLHFVKESKQDESGMPNNRFLAERTGGTYSTLKVQPAELEDSGVYFCASSRGGVGAWSEKLFFGSGTQLSVL.

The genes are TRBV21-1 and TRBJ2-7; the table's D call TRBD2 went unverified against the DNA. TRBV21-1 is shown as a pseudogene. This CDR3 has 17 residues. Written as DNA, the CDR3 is TGTGCCAGCAGCAATCCTCAATCGTTAGCGGGAGGCGCCGAGCAGTACTTC. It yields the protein CASSNPQSLAGGAEQYF.

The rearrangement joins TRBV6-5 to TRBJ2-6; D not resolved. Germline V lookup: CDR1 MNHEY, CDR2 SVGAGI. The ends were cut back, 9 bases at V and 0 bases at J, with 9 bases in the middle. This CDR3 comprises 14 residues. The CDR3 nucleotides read TGTGCCAGTCTCCCGTTCTCTGGGGCCAACGTCCTGACTTTC. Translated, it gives CASLPFSGANVLTF.

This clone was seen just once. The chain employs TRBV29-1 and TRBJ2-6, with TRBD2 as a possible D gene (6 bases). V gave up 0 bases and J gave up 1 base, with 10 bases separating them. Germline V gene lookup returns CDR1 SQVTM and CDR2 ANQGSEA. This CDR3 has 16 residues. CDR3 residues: CSVEEDGTSGANVLTF. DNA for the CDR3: TGCAGCGTTGAAGAGGATGGGACTTCTGGGGCCAACGTCCTGACTTTC.

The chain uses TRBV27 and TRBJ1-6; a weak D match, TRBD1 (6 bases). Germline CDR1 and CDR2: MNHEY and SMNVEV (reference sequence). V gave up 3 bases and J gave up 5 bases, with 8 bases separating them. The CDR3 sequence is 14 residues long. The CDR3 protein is CASSFTGNNSPLHF. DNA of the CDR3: TGTGCCAGCAGTTTCACAGGGAATAATTCACCCCTCCACTTT.

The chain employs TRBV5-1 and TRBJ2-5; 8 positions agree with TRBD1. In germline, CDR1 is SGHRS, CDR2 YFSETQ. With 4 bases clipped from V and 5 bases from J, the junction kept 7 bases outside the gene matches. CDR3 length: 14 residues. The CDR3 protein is CASSAGTGGETQYF. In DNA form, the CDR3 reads TGCGCCAGCAGCGCCGGGACAGGCGGGGAGACCCAGTACTTC.

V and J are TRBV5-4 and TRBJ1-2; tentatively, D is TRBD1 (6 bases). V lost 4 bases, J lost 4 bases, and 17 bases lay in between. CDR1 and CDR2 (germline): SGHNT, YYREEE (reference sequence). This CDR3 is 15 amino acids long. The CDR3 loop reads CASSGGHPGGYGYTF. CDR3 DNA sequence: TGTGCCAGCAGCGGGGGACATCCAGGAGGCTATGGCTACACCTTC.

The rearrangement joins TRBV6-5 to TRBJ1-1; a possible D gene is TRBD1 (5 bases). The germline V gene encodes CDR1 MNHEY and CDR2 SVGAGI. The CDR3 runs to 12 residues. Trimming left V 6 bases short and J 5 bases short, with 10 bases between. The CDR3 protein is CASSRRGTEAFF. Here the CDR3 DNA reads TGTGCCAGCAGCCGTCGGGGGACTGAAGCTTTCTTT.

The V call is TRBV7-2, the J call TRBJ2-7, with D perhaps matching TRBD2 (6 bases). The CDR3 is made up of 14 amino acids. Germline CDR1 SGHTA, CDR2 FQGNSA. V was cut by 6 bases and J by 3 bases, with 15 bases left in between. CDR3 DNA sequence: TGTGCCAGCAGTCTAGGAGGGTTAGGCTACGAGCAGTACTTC. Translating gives CASSLGGLGYEQYF.

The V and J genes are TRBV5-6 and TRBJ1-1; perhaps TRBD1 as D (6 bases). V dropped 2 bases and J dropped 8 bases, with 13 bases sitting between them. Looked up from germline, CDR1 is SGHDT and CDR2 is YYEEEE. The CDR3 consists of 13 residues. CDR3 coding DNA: TGTGCCAGCAGCTTACGGACAGATTCGGAAGCTTTCTTT. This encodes CASSLRTDSEAFF.

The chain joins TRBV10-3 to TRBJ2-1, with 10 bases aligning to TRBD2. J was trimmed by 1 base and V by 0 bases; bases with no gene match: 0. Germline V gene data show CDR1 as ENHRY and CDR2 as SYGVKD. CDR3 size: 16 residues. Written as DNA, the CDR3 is TGTGCCATCAGTGAGTCTAGCGGGAGGTCCTACAATGAGCAGTTCTTC. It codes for CAISESSGRSYNEQFF.

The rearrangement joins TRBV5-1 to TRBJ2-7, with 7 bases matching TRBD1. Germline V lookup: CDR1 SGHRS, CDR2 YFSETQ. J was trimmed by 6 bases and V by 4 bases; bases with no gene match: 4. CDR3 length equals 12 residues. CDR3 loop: CASSGTGVEQYF. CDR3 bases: TGCGCCAGCAGCGGAACAGGGGTCGAGCAGTACTTC.

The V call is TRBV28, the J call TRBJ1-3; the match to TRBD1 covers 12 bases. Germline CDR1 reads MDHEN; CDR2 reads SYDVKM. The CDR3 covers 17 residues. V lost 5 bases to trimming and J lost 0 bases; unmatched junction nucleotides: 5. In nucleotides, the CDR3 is TGTGCCAGCAGTCCCGGGACAGGGGGCCTCTCTGGAAACACCATATATTTT. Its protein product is CASSPGTGGLSGNTIYF.

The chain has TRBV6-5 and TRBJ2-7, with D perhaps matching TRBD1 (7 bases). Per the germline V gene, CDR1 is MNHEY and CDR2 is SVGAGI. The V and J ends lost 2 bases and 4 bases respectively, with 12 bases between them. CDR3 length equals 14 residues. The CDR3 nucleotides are TGTGCCAGCAGTTACGGGGCAGGGGGGTACGAGCAGTACTTC. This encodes CASSYGAGGYEQYF.